Following are 24 T cell receptor beta chains from one sample sequenced in a study of T cells in Graves' hyperthyroidism and ophthalmopathy. Researchers amplified the TCR beta CDR3 regions from RNA transcripts. Using the HTBI primer set, a first-round RT-PCR was run on the TCR CDR3. TCRdb re-derived calls from the multiplex PCR reads in MiXCR, one entry per CDR3 protein. This table has fewer than 650,000 distinct CDR3 sequences, about 46% appearing once. Sequencing was carried out using peripheral blood or thyroid tissue (not recorded which). The origin of the receptors is an adult woman with Graves' disease, either hyperthyroidism or ophthalmopathy (not recorded which).

The chain employs TRBV7-9 and TRBJ2-7; 7 bases fit TRBD2. V shed 4 bases, J shed 5 bases, and the junction held 8 bases outside the gene matches. Germline V gives CDR1 SEHNR, CDR2 FQNEAQ (reference sequence). This CDR3 contains 14 residues. DNA for the CDR3: TGTGCCAGCAGCTCTTCGACTAGCTTCGACGAGCAGTACTTC. Protein product: CASSSSTSFDEQYF. Full variable domain (rest looked up from reference TRBV7-9 and TRBJ2-7): DTGVSQNPRHKITKRGQNVTFRCDPISEHNRLYWYRQTLGQGPEFLTYFQNEAQLEKSRLLSDRFSAERPKGSFSTLEIQRTEQGDSAMYLCASSSSTSFDEQYFGPGTRLTVT.

At least ten counts were recorded for this clonotype. The chain recombines TRBV7-3 with TRBJ2-2, with a tentative D call TRBD2 (6 bases). Germline values: CDR1 SGHTA, CDR2 FQGTGA. Trimming stripped 5 bases from V and 6 bases from J, with 13 bases between. The CDR3 sequence is 14 residues long. The CDR3, as DNA: TGTGCCAGCAGCCCCCTAGCGCGGTCCGGGGAGCTGTTTTTT. It yields the protein CASSPLARSGELFF.

About this clonotype: A read error may account for a junction end that differs from germline. The chain uses TRBV29-1 and TRBJ1-2, with 10 bases aligning to TRBD1. Looked up from germline, CDR1 is SQVTM and CDR2 is ANQGSEA. The CDR3 covers 11 residues. CDR3 sequence: CSVDGTGALPF. CDR3 in DNA: TGCAGCGTTGACGGGACAGGGGCCCTACCATTC.

The rearrangement links TRBV2 to TRBJ2-5; D uncertain. The CDR3 length is 13 residues. The germline V gene has CDR1 SNHLY and CDR2 FYNNEI. Trimming left V 5 bases short and J 2 bases short, with 9 bases between. CDR3 in DNA: TGTGCCAGCAGTCACGACTTGCAAGAGACCCAGTACTTC. It codes for CASSHDLQETQYF.

This clonotype was recorded at least ten times. CDR3 coding DNA: TGTGCTAGTGGTTTGATACAGGGTGGGCAGCCCCAGCATTTT. This codes for CASGLIQGGQPQHF. The chain has TRBV12-5 and TRBJ1-5; TRBD1 is a possible D gene (6 bases). This CDR3 is built from 14 residues. Between the trimmed V and J ends, which lost 2 bases and 7 bases, there was a span of 12 bases. The germline gives CDR1 LGHNT, CDR2 FRNRAP.

This clonotype was picked up many times. The V and J genes are TRBV27 and TRBJ1-2; D might be TRBD1 (6 bases). The germline V gene has CDR1 MNHEY and CDR2 SMNVEV (reference sequence). The ends were cut back, 6 bases at V and 4 bases at J, with 15 bases in the middle. The CDR3 has 14 amino acids. The CDR3 DNA is TGTGCCAGCAGCCGCACAGGGCTCTCCTATGGCTACACCTTC. Residues: CASSRTGLSYGYTF.

This chain uses TRBV29-1 with TRBJ2-7; 8 bases line up with TRBD2. The length of the CDR3 is 12 residues. V was clipped by 4 bases and J by 3 bases; unmatched bases: 2. Germline CDR1 and CDR2: SQVTM and ANQGSEA. Written as DNA, the CDR3 is TGCAGCGTTGGTCGGGGGGGCTACGAGCAGTACTTC. Translating it yields CSVGRGGYEQYF.

There are many counts of this clonotype. V is TRBV29-1 and J is TRBJ1-4; no definite D call. V was trimmed by 7 bases and J by 4 bases, leaving 13 bases between them. This CDR3 region has 13 residues. Germline CDR1 reads SQVTM; CDR2 reads ANQGSEA. CDR3 in DNA: TGCAGCGCCCGAGGGCAGCTTAATGAAAAACTGTTTTTT. This translates into CSARGQLNEKLFF. The full variable domain, its missing parts supplied by reference TRBV29-1 and TRBJ1-4, is SAVISQKPSRDICQRGTSLTIQCQVDSQVTMMFWYRQQPGQSLTLIATANQGSEATYESGFVIDKFPISRPNLTFSTLTVSNMSPEDSSIYLCSARGQLNEKLFFGSGTQLSVL.

This clonotype has at least ten counts. V usage is TRBV10-2 and J usage is TRBJ2-7, with D hard to call. The germline gives CDR1 WSHSY, CDR2 SAAADI. CDR3 length: 15 residues. Between the trimmed V and J ends, which lost 7 bases and 1 base, there was a span of 17 bases. The CDR3 loop is CASTRRPHDSYEQYF. CDR3 DNA: TGCGCCAGCACAAGACGGCCGCACGATTCCTACGAGCAGTACTTC.

This clonotype was recorded a few times. This chain joins TRBV2 and TRBJ1-1; D is perhaps TRBD1 (5 bases). V lost 1 base and J lost 3, with 9 bases in between. In germline, CDR1 is SNHLY, CDR2 FYNNEI. The CDR3 has 14 residues. CDR3 DNA sequence: TGTGCCAGCAGTGAAGGAATAGGGGACACTGAAGCTTTCTTT. This codes for CASSEGIGDTEAFF. The whole variable domain, filled in from reference TRBV2 and TRBJ1-1, reads EPEVTQTPSHQVTQMGQEVILRCVPISNHLYFYWYRQILGQKVEFLVSFYNNEISEKSEIFDDQFSVERPDGSNFTLKIRSTKLEDSAMYFCASSEGIGDTEAFFGQGTRLTVV.

The sample holds many counts of this clonotype. This chain connects TRBV7-9 to TRBJ2-7; a possible D gene is TRBD1 (6 bases). The CDR3 is 12 amino acids. CDR1 is SEHNR and CDR2 is FQNEAQ in the germline V gene (reference sequence). V dropped 5 bases and J dropped 5 bases, with 10 bases sitting between them. CDR3: CASSAQGNEQYF. The DNA of the CDR3 is TGTGCCAGCAGCGCCCAGGGGAACGAGCAGTACTTC.

This clonotype was detected a few times. The chain combines TRBV29-1 with TRBJ2-5; D uncertain. CDR3 length: 12 residues. Germline V lookup: CDR1 SQVTM, CDR2 ANQGSEA. The CDR3 coding sequence is TGCAGTTTGGCCCTACGCCAAGAGACCCAGTACTTC. This translates into CSLALRQETQYF.

This clonotype was observed at least ten times. V gene TRBV7-2 combines with J gene TRBJ2-5; the D is unclear. The CDR3 is 13 residues long. Germline CDR1 SGHTA, CDR2 FQGNSA. V gave up 1 base and J gave up 9 bases, with 12 bases separating them. The CDR3 is CASSLEVPRAQYF. The CDR3 DNA follows: TGTGCCAGCAGCTTAGAAGTGCCTAGGGCCCAGTACTTC.

V is TRBV11-2 and J is TRBJ2-5; D tentatively reads TRBD1 or TRBD2 (5 bases each). CDR3 length equals 14 residues. Trimming removed 6 bases from V and 7 bases from J, with 18 bases in between. Germline V gene lookup returns CDR1 SGHAT and CDR2 FQNNGV. CDR3 DNA sequence: TGTGCCAGCAGTACAGGTACCCCTGCGGGGACCCAGTACTTC. It yields the protein CASSTGTPAGTQYF.

The chain employs TRBV29-1 and TRBJ2-5; no firm D call. V was shortened by 2 bases and J by 2 bases, with 18 bases between the two germline ends. The CDR3 loop spans 16 amino acids. Per the germline V gene, CDR1 is SQVTM and CDR2 is ANQGSEA. CDR3: CSVETGSIRKQETQYF. The CDR3 coding sequence is TGCAGCGTTGAAACGGGCAGCATACGAAAACAAGAGACCCAGTACTTC.

Many counts were recorded for this clonotype. V and J are TRBV7-3 and TRBJ2-5, with D perhaps assigned TRBD1 or TRBD2 (5 bases each). The CDR3 has 15 residues. Between the trimmed V and J ends, which lost 4 bases and 2 bases, there was a span of 14 bases. Germline CDR1 is SGHTA and CDR2 is FQGTGA. The CDR3 sequence: CASSSRGDQQETQYF. Written as DNA, the CDR3 is TGTGCCAGCAGCTCCCGTGGGGACCAGCAAGAGACCCAGTACTTC. The entire variable domain, with the rest obtained from reference TRBV7-3 and TRBJ2-5, is as follows: GAGVSQTPSNKVTEKGKYVELRCDPISGHTALYWYRQSLGQGPEFLIYFQGTGAADDSGLPNDRFFAVRPEGSVSTLKIQRTERGDSAVYLCASSSRGDQQETQYFGPGTRLLVL.

This clonotype was counted at least ten times. V and J are TRBV7-2 and TRBJ2-7, with TRBD2 matching 8 bases. V gave up 3 bases and J gave up 7 bases; unmatched junction bases: 14. This CDR3 is built from 16 residues. CDR1 is SGHTA and CDR2 is FQGNSA in the germline V gene. CDR3 in amino acids: CASSFFAGSGMGEQYF. The CDR3 DNA is TGTGCCAGCAGCTTCTTCGCGGGTAGCGGGATGGGGGAGCAGTACTTC. Combining the CDR3 with reference TRBV7-2 and TRBJ2-7 gives the whole variable domain GAGVSQSPSNKVTEKGKDVELRCDPISGHTALYWYRQSLGQGLEFLIYFQGNSAPDKSGLPSDRFSAERTGGSVSTLTIQRTQQEDSAVYLCASSFFAGSGMGEQYFGPGTRLTVT.

V and J are TRBV2 and TRBJ2-7; D perhaps matches TRBD2 (5 bases). This CDR3 is 12 amino acids long. Germline CDR1 is SNHLY and CDR2 is FYNNEI. Trimming removed 3 bases at V and 6 bases at J, with 9 bases between. This chain's CDR3 is CASSEQEAEQYF. In DNA, the CDR3 is TGTGCCAGCAGTGAGCAGGAGGCCGAGCAGTACTTC. Supplemented by reference TRBV2 and TRBJ2-7, the full variable domain reads EPEVTQTPSHQVTQMGQEVILRCVPISNHLYFYWYRQILGQKVEFLVSFYNNEISEKSEIFDDQFSVERPDGSNFTLKIRSTKLEDSAMYFCASSEQEAEQYFGPGTRLTVT.

This clonotype was observed many times. The gene calls are TRBV19 and TRBJ2-7; the match to TRBD2 covers 7 bases. After removal of 3 bases from V and 6 bases from J, the junction contained 5 bases not matched to a gene. The CDR3 covers 13 residues. Per germline, CDR1 LNHDA and CDR2 SQIVND (reference sequence). The DNA for the CDR3 is TGTGCCAGTAGTATTGCGGGAGCCACCGAGCAGTACTTC. Encoded protein: CASSIAGATEQYF.

This rearrangement joins TRBV10-3 to TRBJ2-3; D is possibly TRBD2 (6 bases). Trimming took off 6 bases at V and 6 bases at J, with 7 bases between the two ends. The CDR3 extends over 11 amino acids. Per germline, CDR1 ENHRY and CDR2 SYGVKD. CDR3 amino acids: CAISRGDTQYF. CDR3 nucleotide sequence: TGTGCCATCAGCCGGGGGGATACGCAGTATTTT.

This clonotype was counted only a few times. The CDR3 DNA reads as TGCAGCGTTGAACTACAGGGGGGGACCCAGTACTTC. Protein product: CSVELQGGTQYF. The chain joins TRBV29-1 to TRBJ2-5; 8 nucleotides align to TRBD1. There are 12 residues in the CDR3. Germline assignment: CDR1 SQVTM and CDR2 ANQGSEA. V dropped 2 bases and J dropped 7; count of bases not matched to a gene: 3.

This clonotype has just one count. The V call is TRBV2, the J call TRBJ1-4; D is unclear. Germline values: CDR1 SNHLY, CDR2 FYNNEI. The CDR3 totals 15 residues. The germline V and J ends were trimmed by 7 bases and 3 bases, with 15 bases remaining between them. The CDR3 sequence is CASIISTRANEKLFF. In nucleotides, the CDR3 is TGTGCCAGCATTATTTCTACGCGGGCTAATGAAAAACTGTTTTTT.

V and J are TRBV12-3 or TRBV12-4 and TRBJ1-5; tentative D call: TRBD1 (5 bases). Trimming took 6 bases from V and 7 from J, leaving 16 bases between them. CDR3 size: 14 residues. The CDR3 spells CASRSGTAPQPQHF. CDR3 sequence (DNA): TGTGCCAGCAGGTCCGGGACCGCCCCGCAGCCCCAGCATTTT.

The CDR3 bases are TGTGCCAGCAGCCAAGGGGTATCGGGGACATACGAGCAGTACTTC. Its protein product is CASSQGVSGTYEQYF. The chain is built from TRBV3-1 and TRBJ2-7; D is perhaps TRBD1 (6 bases). Trimming removed 1 base at V and 4 bases at J, with 14 bases between. CDR1 and CDR2 (germline): LGHDT, YNNKEL (reference sequence). The CDR3 loop spans 15 amino acids.